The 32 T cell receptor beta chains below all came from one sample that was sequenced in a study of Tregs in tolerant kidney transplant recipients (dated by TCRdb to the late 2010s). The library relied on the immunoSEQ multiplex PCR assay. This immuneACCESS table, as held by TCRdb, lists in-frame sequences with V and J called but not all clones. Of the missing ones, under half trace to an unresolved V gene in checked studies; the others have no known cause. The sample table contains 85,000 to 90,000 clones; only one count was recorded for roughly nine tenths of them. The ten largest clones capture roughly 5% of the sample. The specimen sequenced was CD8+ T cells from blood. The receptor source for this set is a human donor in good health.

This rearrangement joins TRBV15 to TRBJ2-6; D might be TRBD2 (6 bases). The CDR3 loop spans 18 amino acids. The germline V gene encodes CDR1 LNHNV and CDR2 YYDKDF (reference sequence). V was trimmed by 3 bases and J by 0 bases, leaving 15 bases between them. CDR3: CATSSPRGTISGANVLTF. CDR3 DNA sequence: TGTGCCACCAGCAGTCCCCGGGGGACCATCTCTGGGGCCAACGTCCTGACTTTC.

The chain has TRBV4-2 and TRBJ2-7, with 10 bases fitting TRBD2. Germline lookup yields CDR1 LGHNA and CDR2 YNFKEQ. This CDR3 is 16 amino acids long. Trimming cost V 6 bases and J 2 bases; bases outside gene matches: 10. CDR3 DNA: TGTGCCAGCAGACCTCTGCCTAGCGGGGGTACCTACGAGCAGTACTTC. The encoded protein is CASRPLPSGGTYEQYF.

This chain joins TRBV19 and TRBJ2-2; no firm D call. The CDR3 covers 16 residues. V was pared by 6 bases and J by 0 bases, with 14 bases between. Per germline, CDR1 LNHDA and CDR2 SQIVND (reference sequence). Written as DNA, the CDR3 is TGTGCCAGTAGCCCCTTGACACCGACGAACACCGGGGAGCTGTTTTTT. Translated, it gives CASSPLTPTNTGELFF.

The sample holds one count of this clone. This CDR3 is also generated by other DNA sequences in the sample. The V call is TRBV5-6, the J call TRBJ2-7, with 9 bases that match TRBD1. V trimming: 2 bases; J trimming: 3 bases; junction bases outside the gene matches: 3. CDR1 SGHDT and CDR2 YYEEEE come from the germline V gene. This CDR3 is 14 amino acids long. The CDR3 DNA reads TGTGCCAGCAGCTTCGGGACAGGGAGCTACGAGCAGTACTTC. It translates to CASSFGTGSYEQYF.

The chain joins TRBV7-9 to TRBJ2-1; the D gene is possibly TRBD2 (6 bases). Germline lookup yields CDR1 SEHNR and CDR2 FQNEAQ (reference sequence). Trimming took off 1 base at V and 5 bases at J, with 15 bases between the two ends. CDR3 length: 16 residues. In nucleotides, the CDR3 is TGTGCCAGCAGCTTAGATCCGGGGGTACTTCACAATGAGCAGTTCTTC. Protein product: CASSLDPGVLHNEQFF.

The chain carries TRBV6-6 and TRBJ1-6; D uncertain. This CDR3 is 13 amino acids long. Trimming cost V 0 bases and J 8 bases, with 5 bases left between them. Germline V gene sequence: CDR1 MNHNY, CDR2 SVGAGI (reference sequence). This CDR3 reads CASSYSRDSPLHF. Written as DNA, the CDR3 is TGTGCCAGCAGTTACTCAAGGGATTCACCCCTCCACTTT.

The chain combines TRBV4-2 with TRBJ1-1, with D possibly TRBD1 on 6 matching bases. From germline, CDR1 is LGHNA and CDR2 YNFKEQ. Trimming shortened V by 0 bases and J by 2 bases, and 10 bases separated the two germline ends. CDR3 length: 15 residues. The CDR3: CASSQEGGTNTEAFF. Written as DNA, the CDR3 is TGTGCCAGCAGCCAAGAAGGGGGGACAAACACTGAAGCTTTCTTT.

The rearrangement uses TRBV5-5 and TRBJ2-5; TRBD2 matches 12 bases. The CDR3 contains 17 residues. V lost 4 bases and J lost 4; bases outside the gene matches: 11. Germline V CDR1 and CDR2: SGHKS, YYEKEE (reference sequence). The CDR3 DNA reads TGTGCCAGCAGCGAATATCTAACTAGCGGGGGGCGAGAGACCCAGTACTTC. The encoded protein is CASSEYLTSGGRETQYF.

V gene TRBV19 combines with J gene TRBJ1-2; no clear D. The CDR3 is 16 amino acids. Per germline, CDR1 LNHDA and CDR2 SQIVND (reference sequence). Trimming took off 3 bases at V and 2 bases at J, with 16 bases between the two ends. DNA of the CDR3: TGTGCCAGTAGTATCCCCTCCCTACAGCGAAACTATGGCTACACCTTC. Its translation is CASSIPSLQRNYGYTF. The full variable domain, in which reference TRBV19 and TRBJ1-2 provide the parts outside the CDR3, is DGGITQSPKYLFRKEGQNVTLSCEQNLNHDAMYWYRQDPGQGLRLIYYSQIVNDFQKGDIAEGYSVSREKKESFPLTVTSAQKNPTAFYLCASSIPSLQRNYGYTFGSGTRLTVV.

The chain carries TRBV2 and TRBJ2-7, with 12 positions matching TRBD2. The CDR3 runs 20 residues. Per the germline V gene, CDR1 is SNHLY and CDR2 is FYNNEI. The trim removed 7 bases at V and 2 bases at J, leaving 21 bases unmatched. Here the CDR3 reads CASTKFVRLAGADPTYEQYF. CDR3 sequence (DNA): TGTGCCAGCACCAAATTCGTGAGACTAGCGGGGGCCGATCCAACCTACGAGCAGTACTTC.

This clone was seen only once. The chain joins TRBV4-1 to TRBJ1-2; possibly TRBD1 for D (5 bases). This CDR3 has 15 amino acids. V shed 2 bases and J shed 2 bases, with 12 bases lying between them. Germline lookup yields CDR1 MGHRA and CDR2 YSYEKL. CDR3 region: CASSQRGQGNYGYTF. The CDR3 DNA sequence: TGCGCCAGCAGCCAAAGGGGCCAGGGAAACTATGGCTACACCTTC.

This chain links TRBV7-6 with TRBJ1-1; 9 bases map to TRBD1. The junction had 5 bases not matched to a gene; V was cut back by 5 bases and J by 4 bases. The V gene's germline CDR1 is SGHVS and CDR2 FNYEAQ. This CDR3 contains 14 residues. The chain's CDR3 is CASSRTGGFTEAFF. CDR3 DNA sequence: TGTGCCAGCAGCCGAACAGGGGGCTTCACTGAAGCTTTCTTT.

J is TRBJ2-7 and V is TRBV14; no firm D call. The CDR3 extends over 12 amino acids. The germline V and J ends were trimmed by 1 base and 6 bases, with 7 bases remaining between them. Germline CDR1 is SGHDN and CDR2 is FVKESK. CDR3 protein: CASSQGSVEQYF. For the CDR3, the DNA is TGTGCCAGCAGCCAAGGCTCCGTCGAGCAGTACTTC.

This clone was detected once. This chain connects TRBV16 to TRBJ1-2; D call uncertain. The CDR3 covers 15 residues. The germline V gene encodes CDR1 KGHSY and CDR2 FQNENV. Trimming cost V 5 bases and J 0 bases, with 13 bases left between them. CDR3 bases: TGTGCCAGCAGCGCGGTCCCAGAAACTAACTATGGCTACACCTTC. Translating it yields CASSAVPETNYGYTF.

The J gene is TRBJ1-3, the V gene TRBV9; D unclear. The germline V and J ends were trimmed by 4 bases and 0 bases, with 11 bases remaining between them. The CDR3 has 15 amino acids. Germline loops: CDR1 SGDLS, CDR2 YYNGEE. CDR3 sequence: CASSPHRGSGNTIYF. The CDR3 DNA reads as TGTGCCAGCAGCCCCCACCGAGGCTCTGGAAACACCATATATTTT.

CDR3 DNA sequence: TGTGCCAGCAGCCACGGACCTGGGACAGCCGTCGGTGGCTACACCTTC. This gives the protein CASSHGPGTAVGGYTF. The rearrangement links TRBV7-2 to TRBJ1-2, with 7 nucleotides matching TRBD1. V lost 5 bases, J lost 7 bases, and 16 bases stayed unmatched. Germline values: CDR1 SGHTA, CDR2 FQGNSA. The CDR3 is 16 amino acids. Variable domain in full (rest from reference TRBV7-2 and TRBJ1-2): GAGVSQSPSNKVTEKGKDVELRCDPISGHTALYWYRQSLGQGLEFLIYFQGNSAPDKSGLPSDRFSAERTGGSVSTLTIQRTQQEDSAVYLCASSHGPGTAVGGYTFGSGTRLTVV.

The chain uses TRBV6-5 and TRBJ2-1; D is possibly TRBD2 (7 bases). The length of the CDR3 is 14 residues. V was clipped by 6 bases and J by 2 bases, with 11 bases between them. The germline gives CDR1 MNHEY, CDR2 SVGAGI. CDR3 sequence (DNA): TGTGCCAGCAGGAGGGGGGGCGCCTACAATGAGCAGTTCTTC. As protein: CASRRGGAYNEQFF.

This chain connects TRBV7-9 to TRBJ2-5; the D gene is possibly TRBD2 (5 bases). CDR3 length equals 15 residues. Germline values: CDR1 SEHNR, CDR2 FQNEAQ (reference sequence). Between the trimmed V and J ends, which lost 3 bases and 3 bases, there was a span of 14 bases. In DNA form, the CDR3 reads TGTGCCAGCAGCTTGGTTAGACCGGGGAAAGAGACCCAGTACTTC. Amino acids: CASSLVRPGKETQYF. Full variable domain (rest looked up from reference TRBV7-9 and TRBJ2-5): DTGVSQNPRHKITKRGQNVTFRCDPISEHNRLYWYRQTLGQGPEFLTYFQNEAQLEKSRLLSDRFSAERPKGSFSTLEIQRTEQGDSAMYLCASSLVRPGKETQYFGPGTRLLVL.

CDR3 nucleotides: TGTGCCAGCAGGGGGGCCAAGACAGAAGGATATGGCTACACCTTC. This sequence encodes CASRGAKTEGYGYTF. The rearrangement joins TRBV25-1 to TRBJ1-2, with D perhaps TRBD1 (6 bases). From germline, CDR1 is MGHDK and CDR2 SYGVNS. V was clipped by 6 bases and J by 5 bases, with 19 bases between them. The length of the CDR3 is 15 residues.

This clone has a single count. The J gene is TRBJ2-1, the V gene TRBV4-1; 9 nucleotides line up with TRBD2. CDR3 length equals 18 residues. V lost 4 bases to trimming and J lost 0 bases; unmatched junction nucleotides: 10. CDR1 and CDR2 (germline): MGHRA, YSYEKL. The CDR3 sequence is CASSLLGASGASYNEQFF. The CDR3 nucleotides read TGCGCCAGCAGCCTACTGGGGGCTAGCGGGGCCTCCTACAATGAGCAGTTCTTC.

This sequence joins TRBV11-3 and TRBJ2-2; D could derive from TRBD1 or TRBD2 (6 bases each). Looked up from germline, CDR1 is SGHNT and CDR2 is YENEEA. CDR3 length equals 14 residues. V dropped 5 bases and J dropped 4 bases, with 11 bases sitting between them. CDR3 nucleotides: TGTGCCAGCAGCCCACCGGGGGCCACCGGGGAGCTGTTTTTT. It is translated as CASSPPGATGELFF.

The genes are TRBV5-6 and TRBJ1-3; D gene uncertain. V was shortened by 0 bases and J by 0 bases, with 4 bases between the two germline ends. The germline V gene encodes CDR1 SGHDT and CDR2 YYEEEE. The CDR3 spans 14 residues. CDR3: CASSLGSSGNTIYF. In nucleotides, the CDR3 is TGTGCCAGCAGCTTGGGTTCCTCTGGAAACACCATATATTTT.

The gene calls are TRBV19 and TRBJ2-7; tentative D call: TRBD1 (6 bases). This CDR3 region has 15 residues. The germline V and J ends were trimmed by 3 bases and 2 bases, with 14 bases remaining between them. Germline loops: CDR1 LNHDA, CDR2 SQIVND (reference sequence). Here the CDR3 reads CASSIWDTPTYEQYF. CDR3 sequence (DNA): TGTGCCAGTAGTATCTGGGACACCCCCACCTACGAGCAGTACTTC.

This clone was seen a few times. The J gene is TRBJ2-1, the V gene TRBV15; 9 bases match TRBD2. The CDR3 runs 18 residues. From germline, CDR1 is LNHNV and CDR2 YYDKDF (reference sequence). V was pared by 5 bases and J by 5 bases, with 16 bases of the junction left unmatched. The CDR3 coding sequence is TGTGCCACCAGCTGGCTCGGAATAGCGGGAGTGGACCACAATGAGCAGTTCTTC. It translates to CATSWLGIAGVDHNEQFF.

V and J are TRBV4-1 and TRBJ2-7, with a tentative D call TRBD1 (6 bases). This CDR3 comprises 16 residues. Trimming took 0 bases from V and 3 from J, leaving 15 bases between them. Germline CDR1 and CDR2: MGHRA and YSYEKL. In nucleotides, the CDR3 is TGCGCCAGCAGCCAAGAGCTACAGGGCAGGTACTACGAGCAGTACTTC. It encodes CASSQELQGRYYEQYF.

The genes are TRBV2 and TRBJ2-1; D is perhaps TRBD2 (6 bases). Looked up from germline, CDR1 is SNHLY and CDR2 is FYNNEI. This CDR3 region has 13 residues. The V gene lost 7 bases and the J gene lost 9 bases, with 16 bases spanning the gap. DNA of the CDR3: TGTGCCAGCATTATGAGACTAGTAGGTGAGCAGTTCTTC. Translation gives CASIMRLVGEQFF.

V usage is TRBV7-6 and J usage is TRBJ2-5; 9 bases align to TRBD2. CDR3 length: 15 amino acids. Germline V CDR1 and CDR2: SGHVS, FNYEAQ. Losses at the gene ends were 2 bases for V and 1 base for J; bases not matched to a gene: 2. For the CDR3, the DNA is TGTGCCAGCAGCTTAAGAGCGGGGGGCCAAGAGACCCAGTACTTC. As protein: CASSLRAGGQETQYF.

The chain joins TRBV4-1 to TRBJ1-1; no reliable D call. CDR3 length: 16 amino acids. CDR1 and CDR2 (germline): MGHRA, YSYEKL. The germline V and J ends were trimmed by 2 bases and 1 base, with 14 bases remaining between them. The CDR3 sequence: CASSQREGRPNTEAFF. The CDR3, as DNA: TGCGCCAGCAGCCAAAGGGAGGGCAGGCCGAACACTGAAGCTTTCTTT.

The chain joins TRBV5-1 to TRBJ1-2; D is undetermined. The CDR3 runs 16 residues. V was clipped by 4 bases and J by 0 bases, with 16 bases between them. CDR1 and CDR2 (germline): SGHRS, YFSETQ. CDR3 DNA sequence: TGCGCCAGCAGCCCCCCCCCAACAAGCCCTAACTATGGCTACACCTTC. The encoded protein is CASSPPPTSPNYGYTF. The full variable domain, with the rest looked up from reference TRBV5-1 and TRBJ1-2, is KAGVTQTPRYLIKTRGQQVTLSCSPISGHRSVSWYQQTPGQGLQFLFEYFSETQRNKGNFPGRFSGRQFSNSRSEMNVSTLELGDSALYLCASSPPPTSPNYGYTFGSGTRLTVV.

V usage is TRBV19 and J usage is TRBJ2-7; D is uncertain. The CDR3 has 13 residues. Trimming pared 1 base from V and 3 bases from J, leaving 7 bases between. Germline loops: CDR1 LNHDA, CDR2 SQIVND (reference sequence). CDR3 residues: CASSIGTHYEQYF. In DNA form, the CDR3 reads TGTGCCAGTAGTATAGGGACCCACTACGAGCAGTACTTC. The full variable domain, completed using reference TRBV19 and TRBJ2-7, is DGGITQSPKYLFRKEGQNVTLSCEQNLNHDAMYWYRQDPGQGLRLIYYSQIVNDFQKGDIAEGYSVSREKKESFPLTVTSAQKNPTAFYLCASSIGTHYEQYFGPGTRLTVT.

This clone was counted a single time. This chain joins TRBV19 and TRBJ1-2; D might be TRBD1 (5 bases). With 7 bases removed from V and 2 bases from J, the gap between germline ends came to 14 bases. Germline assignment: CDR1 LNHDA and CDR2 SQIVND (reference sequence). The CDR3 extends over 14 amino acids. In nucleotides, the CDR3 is TGTGCCAGTAAGCTCTATGGGGACAACTATGGCTACACCTTC. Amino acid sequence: CASKLYGDNYGYTF.

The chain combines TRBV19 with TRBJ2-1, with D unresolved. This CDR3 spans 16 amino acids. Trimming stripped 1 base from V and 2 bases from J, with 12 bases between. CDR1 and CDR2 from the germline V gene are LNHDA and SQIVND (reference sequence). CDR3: CASSIGNMVTYNEQFF. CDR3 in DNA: TGTGCCAGTAGTATAGGAAACATGGTGACCTACAATGAGCAGTTCTTC.